These 13 T cell receptor beta chains came from one sample sequenced in a study of cytomegalovirus exposure and HLA in healthy donors. A multiplex PCR was run with 60 Vbeta primers and 13 Jbeta primers. Produced via immunoSEQ multiplex PCR; TCRdb's table is partial and in-frame only. Of some 150,000 clones in the sample, 75% to 85% were seen once. Sequences were obtained from PBMCs. The receptors come from a man aged 45-65 years in good health and CMV-seropositive.

This clone was observed a handful of times. The chain uses TRBV10-3 and TRBJ1-2; tentatively, D is TRBD1 (6 bases). CDR3 length: 15 amino acids. The V end lost 2 bases, the J end lost 3 bases, and 13 bases lay between the germline ends. Germline V CDR1 and CDR2: ENHRY, SYGVKD. The CDR3 loop is CAISEPGTLYYGYTF. The CDR3 nucleotides read TGTGCCATCAGTGAGCCAGGGACACTCTACTATGGCTACACCTTC.

J is TRBJ2-6 and V is TRBV15; D perhaps matches TRBD1 (5 bases). V was pared by 3 bases and J by 0 bases, with 6 bases between. CDR3 length: 15 amino acids. Germline assignment: CDR1 LNHNV and CDR2 YYDKDF (reference sequence). The CDR3 bases are TGTGCCACCAGCAGGGACAACTCTGGGGCCAACGTCCTGACTTTC. Protein product: CATSRDNSGANVLTF.

To note about this clone: An end of the junction does not agree with germline; a read error may underlie this. The rearrangement uses TRBV7-9 and TRBJ2-7, with 10 bases fitting TRBD1. Germline V gene data show CDR1 as SEHNR and CDR2 as FQNEAQ (reference sequence). The CDR3 has 14 amino acids. The CDR3 DNA follows: TGTTCCAGCAGCTCAATGGGACAGGGGCGCGAGCAGTACTTC. Amino acid sequence: CSSSSMGQGREQYF.

V usage is TRBV19 and J usage is TRBJ1-5; TRBD1 agrees at 7 bases. V lost 6 bases to trimming and J lost 3 bases; unmatched junction nucleotides: 8. This CDR3 region has 15 residues. Germline V gene sequence: CDR1 LNHDA, CDR2 SQIVND (reference sequence). CDR3 protein: CASRSRDSNNQPQHF. The CDR3 DNA reads as TGTGCCAGTAGGAGCCGGGACAGCAACAATCAGCCCCAGCATTTT.

The chain couples TRBV2 to TRBJ1-5; D unclear. Trimming stripped 6 bases from V and 4 bases from J, with 10 bases between. The CDR3 has 13 residues. Per the germline V gene, CDR1 is SNHLY and CDR2 is FYNNEI. The CDR3 reads CASSPLENQPQHF. The CDR3 nucleotides read TGTGCCAGCAGCCCCCTGGAGAATCAGCCCCAGCATTTT.

In nucleotides, the CDR3 is TGTGCCAGCAGCTTTCCGGGACTAGCGGGCCCCTACCCGTACAATGAGCAGTTCTTC. Protein sequence: CASSFPGLAGPYPYNEQFF. The V call is TRBV13, the J call TRBJ2-1; 12 nucleotides agree with TRBD2. The CDR3 extends over 19 amino acids. V lost 3 bases to trimming and J lost 4 bases; unmatched junction nucleotides: 13. Germline lookup yields CDR1 PRHDT and CDR2 FYEKMQ (reference sequence).

This rearrangement joins TRBV5-1 to TRBJ2-5, with 7 bases lining up with TRBD2. The J call is doubtful: the DNA matches TRBJ2-7 better. The CDR3 length is 15 residues. The V gene's germline CDR1 is SGHRS and CDR2 YFSETQ. This chain's CDR3 is CASSLEGGSPYEQYF. CDR3 bases: TGCGCCAGCAGCTTGGAGGGCGGGAGTCCCTACGAGCAGTACTTC.

V is TRBV5-1 and J is TRBJ2-1, with D tentatively TRBD2 (6 bases). CDR3 size: 15 residues. Germline loops: CDR1 SGHRS, CDR2 YFSETQ. The V end lost 1 base, the J end lost 8 bases, and 16 bases lay between the germline ends. CDR3: CASSLPEGSADEQFF. CDR3 nucleotides: TGCGCCAGCAGCTTGCCGGAGGGATCGGCCGATGAGCAGTTCTTC. The whole variable domain, filled in from reference TRBV5-1 and TRBJ2-1, reads KAGVTQTPRYLIKTRGQQVTLSCSPISGHRSVSWYQQTPGQGLQFLFEYFSETQRNKGNFPGRFSGRQFSNSRSEMNVSTLELGDSALYLCASSLPEGSADEQFFGPGTRLTVL.

The rearrangement joins TRBV5-5 to TRBJ1-2; TRBD1 matches 7 bases. This CDR3 contains 14 residues. V trimming: 4 bases; J trimming: 4 bases; junction bases outside the gene matches: 7. Germline V CDR1 and CDR2: SGHKS, YYEKEE (reference sequence). The CDR3 reads CASSVRQGSYGYTF. CDR3 in DNA: TGTGCCAGCAGCGTTCGACAGGGAAGCTATGGCTACACCTTC. Based on the CDR3 plus reference TRBV5-5 and TRBJ1-2, the full variable domain is DAGVTQSPTHLIKTRGQQVTLRCSPISGHKSVSWYQQVLGQGPQFIFQYYEKEERGRGNFPDRFSARQFPNYSSELNVNALLLGDSALYLCASSVRQGSYGYTFGSGTRLTVV.

The genes are TRBV5-1 and TRBJ2-6; 7 bases map to TRBD1. Per germline, CDR1 SGHRS and CDR2 YFSETQ. The J segment lost 3 bases and the V segment lost 4 bases, leaving 7 bases of the junction unmatched. The CDR3 extends over 16 amino acids. The CDR3 spells CASSPDRAGGANVLTF. The CDR3 DNA reads as TGCGCCAGCAGCCCCGACAGGGCAGGTGGGGCCAACGTCCTGACTTTC. Drawing the rest from reference TRBV5-1 and TRBJ2-6, the complete variable domain is KAGVTQTPRYLIKTRGQQVTLSCSPISGHRSVSWYQQTPGQGLQFLFEYFSETQRNKGNFPGRFSGRQFSNSRSEMNVSTLELGDSALYLCASSPDRAGGANVLTFGAGSRLTVL.

V gene TRBV5-1 combines with J gene TRBJ1-1; D remains ambiguous. This CDR3 region has 15 residues. Germline lookup yields CDR1 SGHRS and CDR2 YFSETQ. V was clipped by 0 bases and J by 0 bases, with 9 bases between them. CDR3: CASSLAGRMNTEAFF. Here the CDR3 DNA reads TGCGCCAGCAGCTTGGCCGGGAGGATGAACACTGAAGCTTTCTTT.

This chain connects TRBV10-2 to TRBJ2-7, with no clear D. V dropped 2 bases and J dropped 6 bases, with 17 bases sitting between them. The CDR3 is made up of 15 amino acids. Germline V gene lookup returns CDR1 WSHSY and CDR2 SAAADI. CDR3 sequence (DNA): TGCGCCAGCAGTGAGGGCAGTCCCGGGTCCGGCGAGCAGTACTTC. The encoded protein is CASSEGSPGSGEQYF.

In its sample, this clone was seen a few times. This rearrangement joins TRBV6-5 to TRBJ1-5; 7 bases map to TRBD1. CDR1 is MNHEY, CDR2 SVGAGI, per germline. Trimming took 8 bases from V and 3 from J; bases not matched to a gene: 7. CDR3 size: 14 residues. The CDR3 protein is CASSRGWFNQPQHF. As DNA, the CDR3 is TGTGCCAGCTCCAGGGGGTGGTTCAATCAGCCCCAGCATTTT.